Listed here are 24 T cell receptor beta chains from one sample, sequenced in a study of blood T cell repertoires in COVID-19. Measured with immunoSEQ multiplex PCR; TCRdb has only the in-frame clones, and not every one. The data contain about 270,000 clones, 86% of them singletons. Specimen: peripheral blood. Receptor source: a woman aged 55 to 70 who had recovered from COVID-19.

The chain carries TRBV5-6 and TRBJ2-7; D gene ambiguous. The CDR3 is 17 residues long. From germline, CDR1 is SGHDT and CDR2 YYEEEE. Between the trimmed V and J ends, which lost 0 bases and 7 bases, there was a span of 23 bases. Written as DNA, the CDR3 is TGTGCCAGCAGCTTGGCTTTCCTACCTTACCGGTCGGTAGAGCAGTACTTC. Protein sequence: CASSLAFLPYRSVEQYF. The full variable domain, with the rest looked up from reference TRBV5-6 and TRBJ2-7, is DAGVTQSPTHLIKTRGQQVTLRCSPKSGHDTVSWYQQALGQGPQFIFQYYEEEERQRGNFPDRFSGHQFPNYSSELNVNALLLGDSALYLCASSLAFLPYRSVEQYFGPGTRLTVT.

This clone was seen just once. The rearrangement joins TRBV19 to TRBJ1-3; D is perhaps TRBD1 (5 bases). V was clipped by 3 bases and J by 3 bases, with 15 bases between them. The V gene's germline CDR1 is LNHDA and CDR2 SQIVND (reference sequence). This CDR3 has 16 amino acids. The CDR3, as DNA: TGTGCCAGTAGTATTGGCAGGGTCCAACGTGGAAACACCATATATTTT. Protein product: CASSIGRVQRGNTIYF.

This sequence joins TRBV6-1 and TRBJ1-5, with no clear D. This CDR3 region has 15 residues. Trimming pared 1 base from V and 3 bases from J, leaving 10 bases between. Looked up from germline, CDR1 is MNHNS and CDR2 is SASEGT. Here the CDR3 reads CASSEDLRFNQPQHF. CDR3 nucleotide sequence: TGTGCCAGCAGTGAAGATTTGAGGTTCAATCAGCCCCAGCATTTT.

This rearrangement joins TRBV27 to TRBJ1-1, with 7 bases that match TRBD1. V lost 0 bases, J lost 3 bases, and 1 base stayed unmatched. The CDR3 has 14 residues. Germline values: CDR1 MNHEY, CDR2 SMNVEV (reference sequence). CDR3 in DNA: TGTGCCAGCAGTTTATCGCAGGGGGACACTGAAGCTTTCTTT. This translates into CASSLSQGDTEAFF.

This clone has a single count. V usage is TRBV6-9 and J usage is TRBJ1-4; a weak D match, TRBD1 (6 bases). CDR3 length equals 13 residues. The germline V and J ends were trimmed by 7 bases and 6 bases, with 12 bases remaining between them. The germline CDR1 and CDR2 sequences are MNHGY and SVAAGI. The CDR3 reads CASTRGGHEKLFF. The CDR3 DNA reads TGTGCCAGCACCCGGGGGGGCCATGAAAAACTGTTTTTT.

The genes are TRBV11-3 and TRBJ2-6; unclear D gene. This CDR3 region has 15 residues. The V end was cut by 5 bases, the J end by 0 bases, with 8 bases between. Germline CDR1 SGHNT, CDR2 YENEEA. The CDR3 nucleotides read TGTGCCAGCAGCCTCGGTAGCTCTGGGGCCAACGTCCTGACTTTC. Amino acids: CASSLGSSGANVLTF.

This clone came up a few times. The chain couples TRBV9 to TRBJ1-2; a possible D gene is TRBD1 (6 bases). The CDR3 spans 14 residues. V gave up 6 bases and J gave up 4 bases, with 16 bases separating them. The germline V gene has CDR1 SGDLS and CDR2 YYNGEE. The CDR3 loop reads CASKRSGAPYGYTF. DNA for the CDR3: TGTGCCAGCAAGCGTTCAGGGGCTCCCTATGGCTACACCTTC.

The CDR3 protein is CASRSSGPSGPQHF. DNA of the CDR3: TGTGCCAGCAGAAGTTCAGGGCCGTCGGGGCCCCAGCATTTT. The rearrangement uses TRBV25-1 and TRBJ1-5; a possible D gene is TRBD1 (5 bases). CDR1 and CDR2 from the germline V gene are MGHDK and SYGVNS. The V and J ends lost 6 bases and 9 bases respectively, with 18 bases between them. There are 14 residues in the CDR3. Supplemented by reference TRBV25-1 and TRBJ1-5, the full variable domain reads EADIYQTPRYLVIGTGKKITLECSQTMGHDKMYWYQQDPGMELHLIHYSYGVNSTEKGDLSSESTVSRIRTEHFPLTLESARPSHTSQYLCASRSSGPSGPQHFGDGTRLSIL.

This rearrangement joins TRBV24-1 to TRBJ2-1; 11 bases map to TRBD2. The CDR3 totals 18 residues. Germline V gives CDR1 KGHDR, CDR2 SFDVKD. Unmatched junction bases numbered 12, after V lost 0 bases and J lost 9 bases. The CDR3 spells CATSDLIRLDSGGVEQFF. CDR3 nucleotide sequence: TGTGCCACCAGTGATTTGATTCGGCTAGATAGCGGGGGGGTTGAGCAGTTCTTC.

V and J are TRBV5-1 and TRBJ2-7; tentative D call: TRBD1 (7 bases). The CDR3 extends over 15 amino acids. V gave up 1 base and J gave up 5 bases, with 16 bases separating them. The germline gives CDR1 SGHRS, CDR2 YFSETQ. The CDR3 protein is CASSLLQQGGHEQYF. The CDR3 DNA sequence: TGCGCCAGCAGCTTGCTGCAGCAGGGGGGCCACGAGCAGTACTTC.

In nucleotides, the CDR3 is TGCGCCAGCAGCCAAGATGCGATACGGAATGAGCAGTTCTTC. Amino acid sequence: CASSQDAIRNEQFF. The V gene is TRBV4-3, the J gene TRBJ2-1, with D unclear. This CDR3 comprises 14 residues. The germline CDR1 and CDR2 sequences are LGHNA and YSLEER. V was shortened by 0 bases and J by 7 bases, with 10 bases between the two germline ends.

This clone was found a few times. V usage is TRBV4-2 and J usage is TRBJ1-3; 9 bases are a match to TRBD1. J gave up 0 bases and V 3 bases, and 6 bases lay outside the gene matches. This CDR3 has 17 residues. The germline V gene encodes CDR1 LGHNA and CDR2 YNFKEQ. DNA of the CDR3: TGTGCCAGCAGCCACAAGACAGGGGGTCCCTCTGGAAACACCATATATTTT. It yields the protein CASSHKTGGPSGNTIYF.

The gene calls are TRBV6-2 or TRBV6-3 and TRBJ2-7; maybe TRBD1 (6 bases). The CDR3 has 15 residues. Trimming pared 2 bases from V and 0 bases from J, leaving 11 bases between. Germline assignment: CDR1 MNHEY and CDR2 SVGEGT. CDR3 sequence: CASSYIGQISYEQYF. The CDR3 DNA is TGTGCCAGCAGTTACATAGGACAGATCTCCTACGAGCAGTACTTC.

Remarks on this clone: One end of the junction is discordant with germline, which a read error may explain. The rearrangement uses TRBV11-3 and TRBJ1-1, with TRBD1 as a possible D gene (5 bases). CDR1 and CDR2 (germline): SGHNT, YENEEA. The CDR3 is 13 amino acids. CDR3 in amino acids: CASSLVSGTEAFF. The CDR3 DNA reads as TGTGCCAGCAGTTTAGTTTCAGGGACTGAAGCTTTCTTT.

This chain links TRBV5-4 with TRBJ2-7, with 8 nucleotides matching TRBD2. The V gene end was trimmed by 4 bases and the J gene end by 3 bases; junction bases not matched to a gene: 9. Germline loops: CDR1 SGHNT, CDR2 YYREEE (reference sequence). The CDR3 loop spans 15 amino acids. The CDR3, as DNA: TGTGCCAGCAGCCCTCTAGCGGGTGGGGGCTACGAGCAGTACTTC. Translated, it gives CASSPLAGGGYEQYF.

The genes are TRBV7-9 and TRBJ1-2, with D possibly matching TRBD1 (5 bases). With 6 bases removed from V and 5 bases from J, the gap between germline ends came to 10 bases. CDR3 length: 12 amino acids. CDR1 is SEHNR, CDR2 FQNEAQ, per germline (reference sequence). The CDR3 reads CASRGYRYGYTF. The CDR3 DNA is TGTGCCAGCAGGGGGTACAGGTATGGCTACACCTTC.

V is TRBV5-6 and J is TRBJ2-7; the match to TRBD2 covers 14 bases. Germline values: CDR1 SGHDT, CDR2 YYEEEE. CDR3 length: 18 residues. Trimming cost V 3 bases and J 0 bases; bases outside gene matches: 8. The CDR3 DNA sequence: TGTGCCAGCAGCTCCGGGACTAGCGGGGGCCGCTTCTCCTACGAGCAGTACTTC. This translates into CASSSGTSGGRFSYEQYF.

This clone was picked up one time. The rearrangement joins TRBV19 to TRBJ2-1, with TRBD1 matching over 8 bases. Germline trimming cut 4 bases from V and 3 bases from J; bases unmatched to any gene: 2. The CDR3 spans 14 residues. Germline CDR1 and CDR2: LNHDA and SQIVND (reference sequence). Written as DNA, the CDR3 is TGTGCCAGTAGTAGTACAGGGGGCTACAATGAGCAGTTCTTC. Translating it yields CASSSTGGYNEQFF.

The genes are TRBV4-3 and TRBJ2-1; 11 bases are a match to TRBD2. The V segment lost 4 bases and the J segment 14 bases; nucleotides outside the gene matches: 10. The CDR3 contains 14 residues. From germline, CDR1 is LGHNA and CDR2 YSLEER. The CDR3 nucleotides are TGCGCCAGCAGCCCATTACTAGCGGGGGCCGAAAAGTTCTTC. Translated: CASSPLLAGAEKFF.

V is TRBV5-1 and J is TRBJ2-5; D uncertain. The CDR3 contains 12 residues. Between the trimmed V and J ends, which lost 4 bases and 5 bases, there was a span of 9 bases. Per the germline V gene, CDR1 is SGHRS and CDR2 is YFSETQ. This chain's CDR3 is CASSLEWETQYF. The CDR3 region has the DNA TGCGCCAGCAGCCTTGAGTGGGAGACCCAGTACTTC.

The chain employs TRBV28 and TRBJ2-1, with D maybe TRBD2 (6 bases). The CDR3 spans 14 residues. Trimming pared 10 bases from V and 7 bases from J, leaving 20 bases between. The germline CDR1 and CDR2 sequences are MDHEN and SYDVKM. This CDR3 reads CATAGWGTGNEQFF. In DNA form, the CDR3 reads TGTGCCACCGCGGGATGGGGGACTGGGAATGAGCAGTTCTTC. The full variable domain, rest sourced from reference TRBV28 and TRBJ2-1, is DVKVTQSSRYLVKRTGEKVFLECVQDMDHENMFWYRQDPGLGLRLIYFSYDVKMKEKGDIPEGYSVSREKKERFSLILESASTNQTSMYLCATAGWGTGNEQFFGPGTRLTVL.

The chain joins TRBV19 to TRBJ1-2; the match to TRBD1 covers 8 bases. Germline V gene sequence: CDR1 LNHDA, CDR2 SQIVND (reference sequence). This CDR3 contains 15 residues. The CDR3 DNA reads TGTGCTAGTTCAGGGACAGGCCTCCACGTGGGTGGCTACACCTTC. Protein product: CASSGTGLHVGGYTF.

This chain uses TRBV7-2 with TRBJ2-3, with TRBD1 matching over 7 bases. The germline gives CDR1 SGHTA, CDR2 FQGNSA. Unmatched junction bases numbered 13, after V lost 0 bases and J lost 4 bases. The CDR3 totals 18 residues. CDR3 protein: CASSLAPGLAQGADTQYF. The CDR3 nucleotides are TGTGCCAGCAGCTTAGCACCGGGGCTAGCCCAGGGGGCAGATACGCAGTATTTT.

This clone was seen only a few times. This sequence joins TRBV10-3 and TRBJ1-1; TRBD1 aligns across 8 bases. The CDR3 extends over 13 amino acids. Per the germline V gene, CDR1 is ENHRY and CDR2 is SYGVKD. V lost 8 bases to trimming and J lost 3 bases; unmatched junction nucleotides: 5. CDR3 in amino acids: CAIATGAYTEAFF. The DNA of the CDR3 is TGTGCCATCGCGACAGGGGCTTACACTGAAGCTTTCTTT.